This T cell receptor (beta chain) derives from a study of CD8 T cells in ankylosing spondylitis. Findings and limits, study-wide: What appeared characteristic of ankylosing spondylitis blood was a TCR beta motif of several highly homologous variants.

Via MiXCR, TCRdb re-called the 5' RACE reads, giving one row per CDR3 protein. This sample yields 450,000 to 550,000 distinct CDR3 sequences, of which roughly 5% are seen a single time; around 3.5% belongs to the top ten. The CDR3 is made up of 16 amino acids. The V gene end was trimmed by 6 bases and the J gene end by 9 bases; junction bases not matched to a gene: 14. This clonotype appeared many times. Antigen specificity is unknown. The chain recombines TRBV12-3 or TRBV12-4 with TRBJ2-1; the match to TRBD2 covers 10 bases. The receptor was isolated from a male donor with ankylosing spondylitis. The sample taken for sequencing was blood, either unsorted or a sorted T cell fraction (not recorded which). Here the CDR3 DNA reads TGTGCCAGCAGCCTAGTCGGGACTAGCGTGGATGGTGAGCAGTTCTTC. The encoded protein is CASSLVGTSVDGEQFF.